This record concerns one T cell receptor (beta chain) sequence. The data derive from a study of blood T cell repertoires in COVID-19. Germline V gene sequence: CDR1 SGHTA, CDR2 FQGNSA. The trim removed 4 bases at V and 7 bases at J, leaving 5 bases unmatched. This CDR3 has 13 residues. The method was immunoSEQ multiplex PCR; TCRdb's version includes in-frame clones alone and lacks a portion of them. The sample carries around 300,000 clones, 88% recorded once. Sample: PBMCs or T cells enriched from blood (not recorded which). The chain combines TRBV7-2 with TRBJ1-1; 8 bases agree with TRBD1. The TCR comes from a man between 25 and 39 years old who had recovered from COVID-19. For the CDR3, the DNA is TGTGCCAGCAGCTACCGACAGGGGAGTGAAGCTTTCTTT. This codes for CASSYRQGSEAFF. The full variable domain, its missing parts supplied by reference TRBV7-2 and TRBJ1-1, is GAGVSQSPSNKVTEKGKDVELRCDPISGHTALYWYRQSLGQGLEFLIYFQGNSAPDKSGLPSDRFSAERTGGSVSTLTIQRTQQEDSAVYLCASSYRQGSEAFFGQGTRLTVV.